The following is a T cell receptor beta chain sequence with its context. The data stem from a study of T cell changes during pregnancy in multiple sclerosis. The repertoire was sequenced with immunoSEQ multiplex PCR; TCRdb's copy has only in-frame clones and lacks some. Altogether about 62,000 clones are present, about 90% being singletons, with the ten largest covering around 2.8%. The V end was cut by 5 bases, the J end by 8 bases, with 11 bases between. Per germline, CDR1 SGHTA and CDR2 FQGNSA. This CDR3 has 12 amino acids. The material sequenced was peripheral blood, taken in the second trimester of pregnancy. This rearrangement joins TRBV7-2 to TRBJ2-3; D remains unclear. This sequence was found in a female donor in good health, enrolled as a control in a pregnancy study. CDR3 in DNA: TGTGCCAGCAGCCAAACAATTGGTACGCAGTATTTT. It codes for CASSQTIGTQYF. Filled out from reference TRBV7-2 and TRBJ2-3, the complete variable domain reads GAGVSQSPSNKVTEKGKDVELRCDPISGHTALYWYRQSLGQGLEFLIYFQGNSAPDKSGLPSDRFSAERTGGSVSTLTIQRTQQEDSAVYLCASSQTIGTQYFGPGTRLTVL.